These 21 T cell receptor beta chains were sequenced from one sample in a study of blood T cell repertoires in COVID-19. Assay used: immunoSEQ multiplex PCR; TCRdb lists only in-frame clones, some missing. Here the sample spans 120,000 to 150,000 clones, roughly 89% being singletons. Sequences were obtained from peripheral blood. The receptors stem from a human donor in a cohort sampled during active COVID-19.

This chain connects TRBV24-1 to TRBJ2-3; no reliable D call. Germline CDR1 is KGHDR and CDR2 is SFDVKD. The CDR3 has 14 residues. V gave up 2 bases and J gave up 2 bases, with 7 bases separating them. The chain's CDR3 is CATSDSRSTDTQYF. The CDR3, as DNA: TGTGCCACCAGTGATTCCAGGTCCACAGATACGCAGTATTTT.

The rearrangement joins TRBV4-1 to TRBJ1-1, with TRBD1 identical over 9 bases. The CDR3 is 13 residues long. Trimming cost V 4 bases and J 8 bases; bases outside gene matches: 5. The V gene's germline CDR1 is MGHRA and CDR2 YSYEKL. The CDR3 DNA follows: TGCGCCAGCAGCCGGGACAGGGAGTACGAAGCTTTCTTT. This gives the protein CASSRDREYEAFF.

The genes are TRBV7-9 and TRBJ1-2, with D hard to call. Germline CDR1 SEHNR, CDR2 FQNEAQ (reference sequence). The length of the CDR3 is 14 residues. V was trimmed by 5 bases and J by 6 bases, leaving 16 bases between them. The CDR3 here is CASSVPDTGDGYTF. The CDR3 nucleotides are TGTGCCAGCAGCGTTCCGGATACGGGTGATGGCTACACCTTC.

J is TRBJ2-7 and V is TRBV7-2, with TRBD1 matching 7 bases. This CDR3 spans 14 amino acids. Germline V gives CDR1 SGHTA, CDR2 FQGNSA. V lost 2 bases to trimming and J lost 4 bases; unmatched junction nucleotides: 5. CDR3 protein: CASSLNRGPYEQYF. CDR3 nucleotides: TGTGCCAGCAGCTTAAACAGGGGACCATACGAGCAGTACTTC.

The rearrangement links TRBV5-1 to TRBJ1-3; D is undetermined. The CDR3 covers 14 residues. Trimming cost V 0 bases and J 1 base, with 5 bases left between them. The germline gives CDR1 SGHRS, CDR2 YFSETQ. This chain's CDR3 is CASSLAGSGNTIYF. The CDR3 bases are TGCGCCAGCAGCTTGGCCGGGTCTGGAAACACCATATATTTT.

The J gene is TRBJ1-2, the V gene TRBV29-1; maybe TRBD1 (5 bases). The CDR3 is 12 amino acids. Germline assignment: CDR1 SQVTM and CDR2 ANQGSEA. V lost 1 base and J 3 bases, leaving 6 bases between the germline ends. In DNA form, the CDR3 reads TGCAGCGTTGAAGGACAGTACTATGGCTACACCTTC. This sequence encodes CSVEGQYYGYTF.

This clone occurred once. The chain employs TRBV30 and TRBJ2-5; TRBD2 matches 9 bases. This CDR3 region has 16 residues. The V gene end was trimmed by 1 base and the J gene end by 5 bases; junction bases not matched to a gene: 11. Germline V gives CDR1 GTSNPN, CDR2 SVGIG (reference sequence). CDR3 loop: CAWSGLAGGAYETQYF. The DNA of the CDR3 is TGTGCCTGGAGTGGGCTGGCGGGGGGGGCCTATGAGACCCAGTACTTC. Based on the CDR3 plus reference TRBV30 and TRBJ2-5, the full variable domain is SQTIHQWPATLVQPVGSPLSLECTVEGTSNPNLYWYRQAAGRGLQLLFYSVGIGQISSEVPQNLSASRPQDRQFILSSKKLLLSDSGFYLCAWSGLAGGAYETQYFGPGTRLLVL.

CDR3 bases: TGTGCCAGTAGAATGTCGGGAAGTCCCAGAGAGACCCAGTACTTC. Amino acids: CASRMSGSPRETQYF. The genes are TRBV19 and TRBJ2-5; the D gene is possibly TRBD2 (5 bases). This CDR3 spans 15 amino acids. Trimming shortened V by 6 bases and J by 4 bases, and 18 bases separated the two germline ends. Germline V gene sequence: CDR1 LNHDA, CDR2 SQIVND (reference sequence).

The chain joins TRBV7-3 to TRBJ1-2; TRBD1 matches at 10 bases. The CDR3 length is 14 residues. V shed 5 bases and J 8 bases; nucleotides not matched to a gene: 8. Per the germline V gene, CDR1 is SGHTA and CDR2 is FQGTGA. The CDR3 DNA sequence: TGTGCCAGCAGCCCAGGGACAGGGGCAAGGGGCTACACCTTC. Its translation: CASSPGTGARGYTF.

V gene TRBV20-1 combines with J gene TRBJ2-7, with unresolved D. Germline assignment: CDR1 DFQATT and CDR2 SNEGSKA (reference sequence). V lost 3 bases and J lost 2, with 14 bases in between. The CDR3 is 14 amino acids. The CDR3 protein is CSASLGSPPYEQYF. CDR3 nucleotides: TGCAGTGCTAGTCTGGGTAGCCCACCCTACGAGCAGTACTTC.

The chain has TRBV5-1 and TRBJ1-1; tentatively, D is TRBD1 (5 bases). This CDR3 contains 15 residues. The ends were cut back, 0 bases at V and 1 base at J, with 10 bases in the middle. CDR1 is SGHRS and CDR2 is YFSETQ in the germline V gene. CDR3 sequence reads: CASSLEGRANTEAFF. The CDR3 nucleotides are TGCGCCAGCAGCTTGGAGGGCAGGGCGAACACTGAAGCTTTCTTT.

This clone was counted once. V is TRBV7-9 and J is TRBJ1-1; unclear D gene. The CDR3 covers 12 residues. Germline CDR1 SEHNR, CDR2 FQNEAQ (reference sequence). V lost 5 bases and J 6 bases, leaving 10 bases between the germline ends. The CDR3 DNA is TGTGCCAGCAGCACGACACTCCCTGAAGCTTTCTTT. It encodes CASSTTLPEAFF.

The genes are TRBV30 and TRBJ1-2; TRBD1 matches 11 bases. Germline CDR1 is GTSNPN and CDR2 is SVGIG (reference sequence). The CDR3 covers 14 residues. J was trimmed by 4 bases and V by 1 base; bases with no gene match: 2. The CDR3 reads CAWSGDRGSYGYTF. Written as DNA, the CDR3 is TGTGCCTGGAGTGGGGACAGGGGGAGCTATGGCTACACCTTC.

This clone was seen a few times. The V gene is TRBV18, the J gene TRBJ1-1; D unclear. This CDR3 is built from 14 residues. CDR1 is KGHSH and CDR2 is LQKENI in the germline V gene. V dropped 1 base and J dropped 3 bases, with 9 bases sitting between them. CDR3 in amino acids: CASSPQTSDTEAFF. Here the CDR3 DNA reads TGTGCCAGCTCACCACAGACTTCAGACACTGAAGCTTTCTTT.

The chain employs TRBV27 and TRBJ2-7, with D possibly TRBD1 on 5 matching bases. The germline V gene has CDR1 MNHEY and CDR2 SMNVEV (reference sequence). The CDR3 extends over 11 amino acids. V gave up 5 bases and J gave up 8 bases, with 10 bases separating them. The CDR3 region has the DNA TGTGCCAGCAGTCAGCAGGGTAAGCAGTACTTC. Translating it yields CASSQQGKQYF.

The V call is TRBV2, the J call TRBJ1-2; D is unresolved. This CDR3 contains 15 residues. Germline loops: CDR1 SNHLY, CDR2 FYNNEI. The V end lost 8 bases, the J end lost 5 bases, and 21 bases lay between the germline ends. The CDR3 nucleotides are TGTGCCAGCCACGACCGTACAGTAAGCGGATATGGCTACACCTTC. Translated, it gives CASHDRTVSGYGYTF.

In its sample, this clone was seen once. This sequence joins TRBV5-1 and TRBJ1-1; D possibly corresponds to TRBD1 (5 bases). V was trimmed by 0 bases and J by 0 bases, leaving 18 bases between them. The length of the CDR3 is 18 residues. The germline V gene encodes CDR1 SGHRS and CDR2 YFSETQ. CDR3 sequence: CASSLVRGSRAMNTEAFF. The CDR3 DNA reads TGCGCCAGCAGCTTGGTTCGGGGGAGTCGGGCCATGAACACTGAAGCTTTCTTT. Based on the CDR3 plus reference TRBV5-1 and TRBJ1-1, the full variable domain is KAGVTQTPRYLIKTRGQQVTLSCSPISGHRSVSWYQQTPGQGLQFLFEYFSETQRNKGNFPGRFSGRQFSNSRSEMNVSTLELGDSALYLCASSLVRGSRAMNTEAFFGQGTRLTVV.

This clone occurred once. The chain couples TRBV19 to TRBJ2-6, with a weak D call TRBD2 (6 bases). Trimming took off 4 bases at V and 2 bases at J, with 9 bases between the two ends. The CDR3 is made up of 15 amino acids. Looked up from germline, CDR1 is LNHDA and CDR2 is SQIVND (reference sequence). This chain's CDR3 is CASSRRVTGANVLTF. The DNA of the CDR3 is TGTGCCAGTAGTAGGAGGGTAACTGGGGCCAACGTCCTGACTTTC.

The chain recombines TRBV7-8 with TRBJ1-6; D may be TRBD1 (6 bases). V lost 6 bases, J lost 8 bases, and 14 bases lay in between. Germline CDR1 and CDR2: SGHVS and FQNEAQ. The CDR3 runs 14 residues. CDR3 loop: CASRKAGDHSPLHF. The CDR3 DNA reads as TGTGCCAGCAGGAAAGCAGGGGACCATTCACCCCTCCACTTT.

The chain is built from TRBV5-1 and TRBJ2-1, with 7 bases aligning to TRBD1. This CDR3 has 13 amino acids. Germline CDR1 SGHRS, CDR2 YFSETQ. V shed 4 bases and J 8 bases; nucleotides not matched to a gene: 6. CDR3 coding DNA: TGCGCCAGCAGCGTGACAGGGAACGATGAGCAGTTCTTC. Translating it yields CASSVTGNDEQFF.

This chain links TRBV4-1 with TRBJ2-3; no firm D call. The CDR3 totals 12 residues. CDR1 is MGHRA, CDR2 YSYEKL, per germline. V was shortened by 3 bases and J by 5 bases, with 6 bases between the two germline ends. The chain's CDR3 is CASSHSGDTQYF. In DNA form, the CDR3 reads TGCGCCAGCAGCCATTCGGGAGATACGCAGTATTTT.